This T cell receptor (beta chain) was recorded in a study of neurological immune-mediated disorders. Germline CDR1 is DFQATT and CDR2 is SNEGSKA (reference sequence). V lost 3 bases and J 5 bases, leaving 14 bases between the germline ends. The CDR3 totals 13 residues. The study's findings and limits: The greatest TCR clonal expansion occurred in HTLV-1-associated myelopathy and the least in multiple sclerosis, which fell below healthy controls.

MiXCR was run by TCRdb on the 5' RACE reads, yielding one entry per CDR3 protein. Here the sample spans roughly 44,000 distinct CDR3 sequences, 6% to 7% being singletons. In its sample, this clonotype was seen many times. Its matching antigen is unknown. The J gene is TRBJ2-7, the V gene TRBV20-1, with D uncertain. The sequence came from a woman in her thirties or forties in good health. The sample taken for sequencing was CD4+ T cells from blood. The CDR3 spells CSARASLRNEQYF. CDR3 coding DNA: TGCAGTGCTAGGGCCTCACTCCGGAACGAGCAGTACTTC.